A single sample is the source of the 28 T cell receptor beta chains below, sequenced in a study of OX40 agonist ivuxolimab in advanced cancers. Repertoires were generated with immunoSEQ multiplex PCR, while TCRdb's copy carries only in-frame clones and drops some. Counted here are about 80,000 clones, about 81% occurring once; the ten biggest clones make up 5.5% to 8.5%. This specimen consisted of CD4+ or CD8+ T cells sorted from blood, obtained in a trial of the OX40 agonist ivuxolimab. The receptors here all came from an adult with an advanced solid tumor such as melanoma, head and neck, liver or kidney cancer.

The J gene is TRBJ2-5, the V gene TRBV9; 7 bases agree with TRBD1. The CDR3 is 14 amino acids. CDR1 SGDLS and CDR2 YYNGEE come from the germline V gene. Unmatched junction bases numbered 6, after V lost 2 bases and J lost 5 bases. CDR3 in DNA: TGTGCCAGCAGCGTCACAGGGGCAGGGGAGACCCAGTACTTC. Amino acid sequence: CASSVTGAGETQYF.

This clone has only a few counts. The chain employs TRBV7-9 and TRBJ1-4, with 10 bases matching TRBD1. The junction had 3 bases not matched to a gene; V was cut back by 1 base and J by 7 bases. This CDR3 has 15 amino acids. The germline gives CDR1 SEHNR, CDR2 FQNEAQ (reference sequence). CDR3 sequence: CASSLETGGGEKLFF. CDR3 nucleotides: TGTGCCAGCAGCTTAGAGACAGGGGGCGGTGAAAAACTGTTTTTT.

The V call is TRBV4-3, the J call TRBJ2-4; 7 bases agree with TRBD2. The CDR3 spans 15 residues. The germline gives CDR1 LGHNA, CDR2 YSLEER. Trimming at V came to 4 bases and at J to 3 bases, leaving 6 bases not matched to a gene. CDR3 sequence (DNA): TGCGCCAGCAGCCTTACTAGCGTGGGCAAAAACATTCAGTACTTC. Amino acid sequence: CASSLTSVGKNIQYF.

The CDR3 region is CASSYSGTQETQYF. The CDR3 DNA is TGTGCCAGCAGTTACTCAGGCACCCAAGAGACCCAGTACTTC. The V gene is TRBV6-5, the J gene TRBJ2-5; D is unclear. Trimming took 0 bases from V and 1 from J, leaving 6 bases between them. The germline V gene has CDR1 MNHEY and CDR2 SVGAGI. CDR3 length equals 14 residues.

The chain is built from TRBV30 and TRBJ2-7; either TRBD1 or TRBD2 may fit D (5 bases each). Trimming stripped 4 bases from V and 0 bases from J, with 16 bases between. Germline V gene data show CDR1 as GTSNPN and CDR2 as SVGIG (reference sequence). CDR3 size: 15 residues. The CDR3 sequence is CAWTHGASRSYEQYF. The DNA for the CDR3 is TGTGCCTGGACCCACGGGGCTAGTCGCTCCTACGAGCAGTACTTC. Together with reference TRBV30 and TRBJ2-7, the CDR3 gives the full variable domain: SQTIHQWPATLVQPVGSPLSLECTVEGTSNPNLYWYRQAAGRGLQLLFYSVGIGQISSEVPQNLSASRPQDRQFILSSKKLLLSDSGFYLCAWTHGASRSYEQYFGPGTRLTVT.

The CDR3 protein is CASSLAAGGNQPQHF. The CDR3 DNA is TGTGCCAGTAGTCTAGCCGCCGGCGGCAATCAGCCCCAGCATTTT. This sequence joins TRBV19 and TRBJ1-5, with no clear D. Germline V gives CDR1 LNHDA, CDR2 SQIVND (reference sequence). The length of the CDR3 is 15 residues. Trimming cost V 5 bases and J 2 bases, with 13 bases left between them.

The chain couples TRBV5-6 to TRBJ1-1; D not certain. Germline values: CDR1 SGHDT, CDR2 YYEEEE. Trimming shortened V by 0 bases and J by 0 bases, and 9 bases separated the two germline ends. CDR3 length: 15 amino acids. CDR3 sequence (DNA): TGTGCCAGCAGCTTGGATGGCAAATTGAACACTGAAGCTTTCTTT. Translation gives CASSLDGKLNTEAFF.

This clone has only a few counts. This chain links TRBV6-1 with TRBJ2-7; 9 bases match TRBD1. The germline gives CDR1 MNHNS, CDR2 SASEGT. The CDR3 runs to 12 residues. Trimming took 6 bases from V and 7 from J; bases not matched to a gene: 4. CDR3 in DNA: TGTGCCAGCAGGACAGGGGGTAGGGAGCAGTACGTC. This sequence encodes CASRTGGREQYV.

The rearrangement links TRBV6-5 to TRBJ2-2; D possibly corresponds to TRBD1 (5 bases). Germline V CDR1 and CDR2: MNHEY, SVGAGI. Trimming cost V 2 bases and J 5 bases, with 9 bases left between them. This CDR3 spans 14 amino acids. CDR3: CASSYQRQTGELFF. In nucleotides, the CDR3 is TGTGCCAGCAGTTACCAAAGACAGACCGGGGAGCTGTTTTTT.

The chain links TRBV7-8 to TRBJ2-3; D is perhaps TRBD2 (5 bases). Germline assignment: CDR1 SGHVS and CDR2 FQNEAQ. CDR3 length: 15 amino acids. Trimming removed 3 bases from V and 5 bases from J, with 15 bases in between. DNA for the CDR3: TGTGCCAGCAGCTTCGGTTGGGCCGGAGGAGATACGCAGTATTTT. It codes for CASSFGWAGGDTQYF. Full variable domain (remainder filled in from reference TRBV7-8 and TRBJ2-3): GAGVSQSPRYKVAKRGQDVALRCDPISGHVSLFWYQQALGQGPEFLTYFQNEAQLDKSGLPSDRFFAERPEGSVSTLKIQRTQQEDSAVYLCASSFGWAGGDTQYFGPGTRLTVL.

The V gene is TRBV28, the J gene TRBJ2-1, with 8 positions matching TRBD2. CDR1 and CDR2 from the germline V gene are MDHEN and SYDVKM. This CDR3 has 13 amino acids. The ends lost 3 bases at V and 8 bases at J; junction bases unmatched: 3. The CDR3 region is CASSLALADEQFF. The CDR3 DNA follows: TGTGCCAGCAGTTTGGCACTAGCGGATGAGCAGTTCTTC.

In regard to this clone: Other DNA sequences in the sample encode the same CDR3. This chain joins TRBV19 and TRBJ1-5, with D maybe TRBD1 (5 bases). From germline, CDR1 is LNHDA and CDR2 SQIVND (reference sequence). CDR3 length: 12 residues. Trimming left V 5 bases short and J 5 bases short, with 7 bases between. The CDR3 loop reads CASSEGDQPQHF. The CDR3 DNA reads TGTGCCAGTAGTGAAGGGGATCAGCCCCAGCATTTT.

The chain combines TRBV27 with TRBJ1-1, with D perhaps TRBD1 (6 bases). The CDR3 sequence is 16 residues long. The V end lost 6 bases, the J end lost 6 bases, and 23 bases lay between the germline ends. Germline V lookup: CDR1 MNHEY, CDR2 SMNVEV (reference sequence). CDR3: CASSPKGVRGTSEAFF. The CDR3, as DNA: TGTGCCAGCAGCCCCAAGGGGGTTCGGGGGACCTCTGAAGCTTTCTTT.

The CDR3 is CASSGQRLNTEAFF. CDR3 coding DNA: TGTGCCAGCAGTGGGCAGCGTCTGAACACTGAAGCTTTCTTT. This rearrangement joins TRBV2 to TRBJ1-1, with D unresolved. CDR3 length equals 14 residues. The V gene lost 4 bases and the J gene lost 0 bases, with 9 bases spanning the gap. The V gene's germline CDR1 is SNHLY and CDR2 FYNNEI. Using reference TRBV2 and TRBJ1-1 for the parts outside the CDR3, the full variable domain is EPEVTQTPSHQVTQMGQEVILRCVPISNHLYFYWYRQILGQKVEFLVSFYNNEISEKSEIFDDQFSVERPDGSNFTLKIRSTKLEDSAMYFCASSGQRLNTEAFFGQGTRLTVV.

The chain links TRBV2 to TRBJ2-4; 8 bases map to TRBD2. V shed 5 bases and J 7 bases; nucleotides not matched to a gene: 7. Germline CDR1 SNHLY, CDR2 FYNNEI. There are 14 residues in the CDR3. CDR3 in amino acids: CASSPLAAGNIQYF. The CDR3 nucleotides are TGTGCCAGCAGTCCACTAGCGGCGGGGAACATTCAGTACTTC. Variable domain in full (rest from reference TRBV2 and TRBJ2-4): EPEVTQTPSHQVTQMGQEVILRCVPISNHLYFYWYRQILGQKVEFLVSFYNNEISEKSEIFDDQFSVERPDGSNFTLKIRSTKLEDSAMYFCASSPLAAGNIQYFGAGTRLSVL.

This chain uses TRBV7-2 with TRBJ2-5, with TRBD2 as a possible D gene (5 bases). The V and J ends lost 1 base and 5 bases respectively, with 11 bases between them. This CDR3 spans 14 amino acids. CDR1 is SGHTA and CDR2 is FQGNSA in the germline V gene. CDR3 sequence (DNA): TGTGCCAGCAGCTTAGAATTGGCGGGCGAGACCCAGTACTTC. It specifies CASSLELAGETQYF.

The chain joins TRBV11-2 to TRBJ1-1; the match to TRBD1 covers 7 bases. The germline V gene has CDR1 SGHAT and CDR2 FQNNGV. The CDR3 has 18 residues. Trimming took 4 bases from V and 0 from J; bases not matched to a gene: 14. CDR3 in amino acids: CASSSLAIQGSMNTEAFF. The CDR3 nucleotides are TGTGCCAGCAGCTCGTTGGCAATACAGGGGTCCATGAACACTGAAGCTTTCTTT.

CDR3 bases: TGTGCCAGCAGGGGGGAGGGGGCGGCAGATACGCAGTATTTT. Translation: CASRGEGAADTQYF. This rearrangement joins TRBV6-5 to TRBJ2-3; D could derive from TRBD1 or TRBD2 (7 bases each). Trimming took 6 bases from V and 4 from J, leaving 14 bases between them. The CDR3 contains 14 residues. Per the germline V gene, CDR1 is MNHEY and CDR2 is SVGAGI.

The chain carries TRBV5-6 and TRBJ2-7; D is perhaps TRBD1 (6 bases). Germline assignment: CDR1 SGHDT and CDR2 YYEEEE. Trimming removed 3 bases from V and 3 bases from J, with 13 bases in between. The CDR3 extends over 14 amino acids. This CDR3 is CASSWRQAVYEQYV. CDR3 coding DNA: TGTGCCAGCAGCTGGAGACAGGCTGTCTACGAGCAGTACGTC.

The chain has TRBV27 and TRBJ2-1; D possibly corresponds to TRBD2 (8 bases). Trimming took off 6 bases at V and 4 bases at J, with 28 bases between the two ends. The germline gives CDR1 MNHEY, CDR2 SMNVEV (reference sequence). The CDR3 is 19 amino acids. In DNA, the CDR3 is TGTGCCAGCAGGGGGCTTGGAGGGGGCCGCGGGAGGAAATACAATGAGCAGTTCTTC. Its protein product is CASRGLGGGRGRKYNEQFF.

V gene TRBV9 combines with J gene TRBJ2-3; D gene ambiguous. The CDR3 is made up of 15 amino acids. Trimming pared 2 bases from V and 0 bases from J, leaving 10 bases between. In germline, CDR1 is SGDLS, CDR2 YYNGEE. In DNA form, the CDR3 reads TGTGCCAGCAGCGTTGACGGAACTAGCACAGATACGCAGTATTTT. This encodes CASSVDGTSTDTQYF.

The V and J genes are TRBV7-2 and TRBJ2-3; the match to TRBD2 covers 8 bases. V lost 5 bases and J lost 5; bases outside the gene matches: 9. CDR1 is SGHTA and CDR2 is FQGNSA in the germline V gene. There are 15 residues in the CDR3. As DNA, the CDR3 is TGTGCCAGCAGCCCCAGCGGGACTAGTGTAGATACGCAGTATTTT. Protein sequence: CASSPSGTSVDTQYF.

The J gene is TRBJ1-5, the V gene TRBV18, with 8 bases aligning to TRBD1. The junction had 3 bases not matched to a gene; V was cut back by 0 bases and J by 2 bases. Germline values: CDR1 KGHSH, CDR2 LQKENI. CDR3 size: 16 residues. The CDR3 loop reads CASSPPQGGGNQPQHF. The DNA for the CDR3 is TGTGCCAGCTCACCACCACAGGGGGGAGGCAATCAGCCCCAGCATTTT.

The genes are TRBV15 and TRBJ1-5, with D hard to call. Trimming removed 6 bases at V and 3 bases at J, with 15 bases between. In germline, CDR1 is LNHNV, CDR2 YYDKDF (reference sequence). The length of the CDR3 is 15 residues. CDR3 nucleotide sequence: TGTGCCACCAGTGGAATGGAAGGCTACAATCAGCCCCAGCATTTT. Translated: CATSGMEGYNQPQHF.

The rearrangement links TRBV5-8 to TRBJ2-7, with 9 bases lining up with TRBD1. Trimming at V came to 4 bases and at J to 0 bases, leaving 11 bases not matched to a gene. This CDR3 contains 17 residues. The germline V gene encodes CDR1 SGHTS and CDR2 YDEGEE. CDR3 nucleotides: TGTGCCAGCAGCCGACCGGGACAGGGTTATTTCTCCTACGAGCAGTACTTC. Translating gives CASSRPGQGYFSYEQYF. Full variable domain (outside the CDR3, taken from reference TRBV5-8 and TRBJ2-7): EAGVTQSPTHLIKTRGQQATLRCSPISGHTSVYWYQQALGLGLQFLLWYDEGEERNRGNFPPRFSGRQFPNYSSELNVNALELEDSALYLCASSRPGQGYFSYEQYFGPGTRLTVT.

The chain is built from TRBV19 and TRBJ2-4; 9 positions match TRBD1. Germline CDR1 reads LNHDA; CDR2 reads SQIVND (reference sequence). The length of the CDR3 is 17 residues. V trimming: 7 bases; J trimming: 0 bases; junction bases outside the gene matches: 10. The chain's CDR3 is CASKTLDRGIAKNIQYF. The CDR3 nucleotides are TGTGCCAGTAAAACTCTAGACAGGGGGATAGCCAAAAACATTCAGTACTTC. Full variable domain (missing parts from reference TRBV19 and TRBJ2-4): DGGITQSPKYLFRKEGQNVTLSCEQNLNHDAMYWYRQDPGQGLRLIYYSQIVNDFQKGDIAEGYSVSREKKESFPLTVTSAQKNPTAFYLCASKTLDRGIAKNIQYFGAGTRLSVL.

This chain links TRBV27 with TRBJ2-5; TRBD1 agrees at 8 bases. The CDR3 runs to 15 residues. The ends lost 4 bases at V and 4 bases at J; junction bases unmatched: 8. CDR1 and CDR2 from the germline V gene are MNHEY and SMNVEV (reference sequence). CDR3: CASSSSRGRPETQYF. CDR3 coding DNA: TGTGCCAGCAGTTCCAGCAGGGGGCGCCCAGAGACCCAGTACTTC.

The sample holds a few counts of this clone. This sequence joins TRBV7-9 and TRBJ1-1; D ambiguous. V lost 5 bases to trimming and J lost 3 bases, with 19 bases between them. This CDR3 comprises 16 residues. Germline-derived CDR1 and CDR2 are SEHNR and FQNEAQ (reference sequence). The DNA for the CDR3 is TGTGCCAGCAGCGATCGGGCCCTTCACGGGGACACTGAAGCTTTCTTT. Translated: CASSDRALHGDTEAFF. Complete variable domain (other parts from reference TRBV7-9 and TRBJ1-1): DTGVSQNPRHKITKRGQNVTFRCDPISEHNRLYWYRQTLGQGPEFLTYFQNEAQLEKSRLLSDRFSAERPKGSFSTLEIQRTEQGDSAMYLCASSDRALHGDTEAFFGQGTRLTVV.